This T cell receptor beta chain was observed in a study of early T cells in non-severe SARS-CoV-2 infection. This CDR3 is 18 amino acids long. Germline CDR1 SGHVS, CDR2 FNYEAQ. Trimming removed 6 bases at V and 0 bases at J, with 21 bases between. A few counts support this clonotype. Via MiXCR, TCRdb re-called the 5' RACE reads, giving one row per CDR3 protein. This table has more than 70,000 distinct CDR3 sequences, around 15% appearing once. This chain uses TRBV7-6 with TRBJ2-1; D assignment may be TRBD1 or TRBD2 (5 bases each). This receptor was identified in an adult who was a healthcare worker with PCR-confirmed SARS-CoV-2 infection or an uninfected control (not recorded which). The sample taken for sequencing was whole blood. The chain's CDR3 is CASRQGVGGSSSYNEQFF. Here the CDR3 DNA reads TGTGCCAGCAGACAAGGGGTTGGCGGGTCGAGCTCCTACAATGAGCAGTTCTTC.